Sequencing of this T cell receptor (beta chain) was carried out in a study of cytomegalovirus exposure and HLA in healthy donors. General study results and limits: Among the sequence variants, a highly shared cluster was likely an artifact of sequencing.

About this clone: No antigen is known for it.

V lost 6 bases, J lost 2 bases, and 6 bases stayed unmatched. Germline assignment: CDR1 MDHEN and CDR2 SYDVKM. This CDR3 region has 16 residues. The primer mix had 60 Vbeta and 13 Jbeta primers. Repertoires were generated with immunoSEQ multiplex PCR, while TCRdb's copy carries only in-frame clones and drops some. The sample yields 55,000 to 85,000 clones, about 60% seen once. The TCR originated in a woman between 45 and 65 years old in good health and CMV-seronegative. This chain joins TRBV28 and TRBJ2-1, with 11 bases lining up with TRBD2. The specimen sequenced was PBMCs. The CDR3 is CASSLPSGGTYNEQFF. As DNA, the CDR3 is TGTGCCAGCAGCCTCCCTAGCGGGGGGACCTACAATGAGCAGTTCTTC.